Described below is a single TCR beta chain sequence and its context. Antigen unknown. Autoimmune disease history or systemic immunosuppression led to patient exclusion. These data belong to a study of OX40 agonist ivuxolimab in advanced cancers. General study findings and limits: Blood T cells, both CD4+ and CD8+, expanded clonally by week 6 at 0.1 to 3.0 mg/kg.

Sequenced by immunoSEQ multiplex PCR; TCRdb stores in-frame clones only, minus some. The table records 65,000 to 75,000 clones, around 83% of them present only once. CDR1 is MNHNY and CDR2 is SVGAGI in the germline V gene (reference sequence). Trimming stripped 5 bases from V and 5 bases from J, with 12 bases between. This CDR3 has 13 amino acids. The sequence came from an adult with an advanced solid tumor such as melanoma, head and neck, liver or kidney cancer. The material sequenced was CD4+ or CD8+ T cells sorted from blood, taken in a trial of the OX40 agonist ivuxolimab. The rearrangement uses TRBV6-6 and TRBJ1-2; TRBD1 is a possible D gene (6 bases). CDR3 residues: CASSTGTGYGYTF. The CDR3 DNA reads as TGTGCCAGCAGTACCGGAACAGGGTATGGCTACACCTTC.